This T cell receptor (beta chain) stems from a study of blood T cell repertoires in COVID-19. CDR3 length: 17 residues. Germline V gene lookup returns CDR1 SGDLS and CDR2 YYNGEE. V shed 4 bases and J shed 2 bases, with 19 bases lying between them. Generated by immunoSEQ multiplex PCR, the TCRdb table keeps only in-frame clones and is missing some. The sample yields some 62,000 clones, roughly 89% seen once. Material: peripheral blood. The TCR originated in a woman older than 75 with acute or convalescent COVID-19. The chain employs TRBV9 and TRBJ2-1; D might be TRBD2 (7 bases). CDR3 sequence: CASSPKGGRATYNEQFF. CDR3 sequence (DNA): TGTGCCAGCAGCCCTAAGGGGGGGAGGGCAACCTACAATGAGCAGTTCTTC.